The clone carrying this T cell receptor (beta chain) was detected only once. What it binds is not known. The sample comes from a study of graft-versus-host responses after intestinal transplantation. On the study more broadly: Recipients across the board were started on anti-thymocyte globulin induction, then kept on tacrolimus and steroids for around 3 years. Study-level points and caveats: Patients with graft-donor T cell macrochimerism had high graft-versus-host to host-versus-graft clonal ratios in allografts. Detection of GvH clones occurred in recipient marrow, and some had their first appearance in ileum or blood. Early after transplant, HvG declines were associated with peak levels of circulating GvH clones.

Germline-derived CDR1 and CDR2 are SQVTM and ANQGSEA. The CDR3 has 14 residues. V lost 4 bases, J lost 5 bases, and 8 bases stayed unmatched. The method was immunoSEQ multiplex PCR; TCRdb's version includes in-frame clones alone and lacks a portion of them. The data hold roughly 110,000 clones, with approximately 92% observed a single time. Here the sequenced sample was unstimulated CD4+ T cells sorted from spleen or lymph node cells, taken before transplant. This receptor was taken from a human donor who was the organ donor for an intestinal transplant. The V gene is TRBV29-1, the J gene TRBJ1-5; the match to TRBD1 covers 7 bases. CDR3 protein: CSVAQGVSDQPQHF. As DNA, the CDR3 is TGCAGCGTTGCCCAGGGGGTATCCGATCAGCCCCAGCATTTT. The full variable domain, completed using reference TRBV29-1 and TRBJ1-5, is SAVISQKPSRDICQRGTSLTIQCQVDSQVTMMFWYRQQPGQSLTLIATANQGSEATYESGFVIDKFPISRPNLTFSTLTVSNMSPEDSSIYLCSVAQGVSDQPQHFGDGTRLSIL.